Each of the 10 T cell receptor beta chains below was sequenced from the same sample in a study of CD8 T cells in ankylosing spondylitis. TCRdb re-called the 5' RACE reads through MiXCR, storing one row per CDR3 protein. The sample has over 200,000 distinct CDR3 sequences, over 9.5% seen once. Sequencing input: blood, either unsorted or a sorted T cell fraction (not recorded which). These receptors came from a male donor with ankylosing spondylitis or in good health (not recorded which).

This rearrangement joins TRBV5-6 to TRBJ1-2; 8 bases agree with TRBD1. Germline-derived CDR1 and CDR2 are SGHDT and YYEEEE. CDR3 length equals 16 residues. J was trimmed by 7 bases and V by 4 bases; bases with no gene match: 15. CDR3 bases: TGTGCCAGCAGCCAGGGACAGGAATACACTACACGTGGCTACACCTTC. It encodes CASSQGQEYTTRGYTF.

This clonotype has a handful of counts. The genes are TRBV6-2 or TRBV6-3 and TRBJ2-7; D is possibly TRBD1 (5 bases). The CDR3 covers 12 residues. V shed 6 bases and J shed 3 bases, with 9 bases lying between them. Germline-derived CDR1 and CDR2 are MNHEY and SVGEGT. CDR3 sequence reads: CASRQDSYEQYF. The DNA of the CDR3 is TGTGCCAGCAGGCAAGACAGCTACGAGCAGTACTTC.

This clonotype was detected only a few times. V is TRBV7-3 and J is TRBJ2-1; D is perhaps TRBD1 (7 bases). V was trimmed by 6 bases and J by 10 bases, leaving 16 bases between them. Germline CDR1 and CDR2: SGHTA and FQGTGA. This CDR3 contains 13 residues. The CDR3 DNA is TGTGCCAGCAGTACCAGGGGGGTAGGCGAGCAGTTCTTC. This codes for CASSTRGVGEQFF. The full variable domain, completed using reference TRBV7-3 and TRBJ2-1, is GAGVSQTPSNKVTEKGKYVELRCDPISGHTALYWYRQSLGQGPEFLIYFQGTGAADDSGLPNDRFFAVRPEGSVSTLKIQRTERGDSAVYLCASSTRGVGEQFFGPGTRLTVL.

This clonotype was recorded many times. The chain combines TRBV12-3 or TRBV12-4 with TRBJ2-1; D remains ambiguous. V lost 6 bases, J lost 2 bases, and 11 bases lay in between. The CDR3 runs 14 residues. CDR3 coding DNA: TGTGCCAGCAGCTTGGGCGGCGCCTACAATGAGCAGTTCTTC. As protein: CASSLGGAYNEQFF.

This clonotype was counted at least ten times. The V gene is TRBV28, the J gene TRBJ1-2, with 12 bases that match TRBD1. V trimming: 6 bases; J trimming: 12 bases; junction bases outside the gene matches: 8. This CDR3 region has 13 residues. Germline loops: CDR1 MDHEN, CDR2 SYDVKM. The CDR3 DNA is TGTGCCAGCAGATACCGGGACAGGGGGCCCAACACCTTC. This codes for CASRYRDRGPNTF.

This clonotype was seen a few times. This chain connects TRBV12-3 or TRBV12-4 to TRBJ1-3; D is ambiguous. Trimming took off 4 bases at V and 0 bases at J, with 7 bases between the two ends. This CDR3 has 14 residues. As DNA, the CDR3 is TGTGCCAGCAGTTCGGGTAACTCTGGAAACACCATATATTTT. Amino acids: CASSSGNSGNTIYF.

J is TRBJ1-6 and V is TRBV7-8; D is unresolved. The ends were cut back, 3 bases at V and 10 bases at J, with 13 bases in the middle. CDR3 size: 14 residues. CDR1 and CDR2 (germline): SGHVS, FQNEAQ. In DNA form, the CDR3 reads TGTGCCAGCAGCTTTGGCAGCTTTCTCTCACCCCTCCACTTT. It specifies CASSFGSFLSPLHF.

The genes are TRBV7-2 and TRBJ1-1, with unresolved D. The length of the CDR3 is 11 residues. Germline loops: CDR1 SGHTA, CDR2 FQGNSA. V lost 5 bases and J 3 bases, leaving 4 bases between the germline ends. CDR3 region: CASSLYTEAFF. The DNA of the CDR3 is TGTGCCAGCAGCCTTTACACTGAAGCTTTCTTT. Supplemented by reference TRBV7-2 and TRBJ1-1, the full variable domain reads GAGVSQSPSNKVTEKGKDVELRCDPISGHTALYWYRQSLGQGLEFLIYFQGNSAPDKSGLPSDRFSAERTGGSVSTLTIQRTQQEDSAVYLCASSLYTEAFFGQGTRLTVV.

This clonotype was seen at least ten times. The chain has TRBV7-2 and TRBJ2-1; TRBD2 aligns across 9 bases. The CDR3 sequence is 16 residues long. Looked up from germline, CDR1 is SGHTA and CDR2 is FQGNSA. J lost 7 bases, V lost 2 bases, and 9 bases had no gene match. The CDR3 nucleotides read TGTGCCAGCAGCTTACTCCTAGCGGGGTCACTAAATGAGCAGTTCTTC. It specifies CASSLLLAGSLNEQFF.

In this sample, this clonotype turned up a few times. The J gene is TRBJ2-2, the V gene TRBV7-6, with unresolved D. The CDR3 runs 15 residues. Germline CDR1 is SGHVS and CDR2 is FNYEAQ. V was cut by 1 base and J by 4 bases, with 10 bases left in between. This CDR3 is CASSLESFGTGELFF. The DNA for the CDR3 is TGTGCCAGCAGCTTAGAATCGTTTGGCACCGGGGAGCTGTTTTTT.